Each of the 14 T cell receptor beta chains below was sequenced from the same sample in a study of cytomegalovirus exposure and HLA in healthy donors. The PCR employed 60 Vbeta primers together with 13 Jbeta primers. Repertoires were generated with immunoSEQ multiplex PCR, while TCRdb's copy carries only in-frame clones and drops some. The sample has more than 95,000 clones, 70% to 85% seen once; the top ten hold roughly 3.5%. Input material: PBMCs. The receptor source for this set is a woman aged 45-59 years in good health and CMV-seronegative.

This clone was recorded only once. The rearrangement links TRBV28 to TRBJ2-3, with 8 bases identical to TRBD2. Germline V CDR1 and CDR2: MDHEN, SYDVKM. V shed 3 bases, J shed 2 bases, and the junction held 7 bases outside the gene matches. The CDR3 is made up of 16 amino acids. The CDR3 loop reads CASSFVGGRYTDTQYF. The DNA for the CDR3 is TGTGCCAGCAGTTTCGTCGGCGGGAGGTACACAGATACGCAGTATTTT. The whole variable domain, remainder taken from reference TRBV28 and TRBJ2-3, is DVKVTQSSRYLVKRTGEKVFLECVQDMDHENMFWYRQDPGLGLRLIYFSYDVKMKEKGDIPEGYSVSREKKERFSLILESASTNQTSMYLCASSFVGGRYTDTQYFGPGTRLTVL.

The J gene is TRBJ2-7, the V gene TRBV11-2; D call uncertain. V lost 1 base, J lost 4 bases, and 14 bases lay in between. Germline-derived CDR1 and CDR2 are SGHAT and FQNNGV. This CDR3 has 15 amino acids. The CDR3 bases are TGTGCCAGCAGCTTAGCTGAGACTGGGTTTTACGAGCAGTACTTC. Translated, it gives CASSLAETGFYEQYF.

In its sample, this clone was seen once. V usage is TRBV4-1 and J usage is TRBJ2-1; 8 bases agree with TRBD2. CDR1 MGHRA and CDR2 YSYEKL come from the germline V gene. The V and J ends lost 3 bases and 5 bases, in that order; junction bases with no gene match: 9. The CDR3 contains 16 residues. CDR3 DNA: TGCGCCAGCAGCCATCCGACCGGGAGGGCCAACAATGAGCAGTTCTTC. Translating it yields CASSHPTGRANNEQFF.

CDR3 in DNA: TGTGCCAGCAGCTTGTTGGTACTCCCCAATGAGCAGTTCTTC. Its protein product is CASSLLVLPNEQFF. The rearrangement links TRBV5-5 to TRBJ2-1; D gene uncertain. The CDR3 length is 14 residues. The germline V and J ends were trimmed by 1 base and 6 bases, with 11 bases remaining between them. Germline V gene lookup returns CDR1 SGHKS and CDR2 YYEKEE (reference sequence).

This rearrangement joins TRBV27 to TRBJ2-5; possibly TRBD2 for D (5 bases). Germline V gene data show CDR1 as MNHEY and CDR2 as SMNVEV (reference sequence). V dropped 7 bases and J dropped 5 bases, with 20 bases sitting between them. The CDR3 covers 15 residues. The CDR3 DNA follows: TGTGCCAGCAAGCAAGCCCTAGGTCCGGGGGAGACCCAGTACTTC. Translated, it gives CASKQALGPGETQYF.

J is TRBJ2-2 and V is TRBV9, with 8 bases fitting TRBD1. In germline, CDR1 is SGDLS, CDR2 YYNGEE. CDR3 length: 18 amino acids. Trimming cost V 0 bases and J 1 base; bases outside gene matches: 8. The CDR3 reads CASSVGETGVKNTGELFF. The CDR3 DNA reads TGTGCCAGCAGCGTAGGCGAGACAGGGGTCAAGAACACCGGGGAGCTGTTTTTT.

This clone has more than one count but fewer than ten. This chain uses TRBV19 with TRBJ2-1; 8 positions agree with TRBD1. With V trimmed by 3 bases and J by 10 bases, 8 bases remained unmatched. Germline CDR1 and CDR2: LNHDA and SQIVND (reference sequence). The CDR3 runs to 14 residues. CDR3 DNA sequence: TGTGCCAGTAGTATTGGACAGGGACGGTCAGAGCAGTTCTTC. Its translation is CASSIGQGRSEQFF.

The J gene is TRBJ2-7, the V gene TRBV11-2, with a possible D match to TRBD2 (5 bases). The CDR3 is 15 amino acids. V was cut by 2 bases and J by 2 bases, with 13 bases left in between. In germline, CDR1 is SGHAT, CDR2 FQNNGV. The CDR3 loop reads CASSLMAGSTYEQYF. The CDR3 nucleotides are TGTGCCAGCAGCTTAATGGCGGGTTCCACCTACGAGCAGTACTTC.

V is TRBV7-2 and J is TRBJ1-3; D may be TRBD1 (6 bases). V lost 6 bases and J 7 bases, leaving 16 bases between the germline ends. Looked up from germline, CDR1 is SGHTA and CDR2 is FQGNSA. The CDR3 length is 14 residues. The CDR3 bases are TGTGCCAGCAGTATAGGGGGTCCTCGGAACACCATATATTTT. It codes for CASSIGGPRNTIYF.

The chain employs TRBV5-1 and TRBJ1-1; possible D gene TRBD1, 5 bases. The CDR3 covers 14 residues. V was shortened by 5 bases and J by 5 bases, with 16 bases between the two germline ends. CDR1 is SGHRS and CDR2 is YFSETQ in the germline V gene. The CDR3 DNA reads as TGCGCCAGCAGTCGGGCGGAGGGACGGACTGAAGCTTTCTTT. This encodes CASSRAEGRTEAFF.

In its sample, this clone was seen a few times. The chain combines TRBV4-3 with TRBJ2-1, with 11 bases lining up with TRBD1. The CDR3 is 16 amino acids. The V gene end was trimmed by 0 bases and the J gene end by 6 bases; junction bases not matched to a gene: 4. From germline, CDR1 is LGHNA and CDR2 YSLEER. The CDR3 DNA is TGCGCCAGCAGCCAAGACCCCGGGACAGGGGGCAATGAGCAGTTCTTC. Its protein product is CASSQDPGTGGNEQFF.

About this clone: This sample includes further DNA sequences coding for the same CDR3. The chain recombines TRBV6-5 with TRBJ2-7; D unclear. Trimming stripped 0 bases from V and 3 bases from J, with 12 bases between. Germline values: CDR1 MNHEY, CDR2 SVGAGI. The CDR3 spans 15 residues. The CDR3 protein is CASSYSRQGNYEQYF. The CDR3 region has the DNA TGTGCCAGCAGTTACTCGAGACAAGGAAACTACGAGCAGTACTTC.

The V gene is TRBV2, the J gene TRBJ2-5, with a weak D call TRBD2 (5 bases). The germline gives CDR1 SNHLY, CDR2 FYNNEI. Trimming left V 7 bases short and J 5 bases short, with 11 bases between. The CDR3 is 12 residues long. The DNA for the CDR3 is TGTGCCAGCACGGGGTTTTGGGAGACCCAGTACTTC. Translated, it gives CASTGFWETQYF.

V usage is TRBV6-1 and J usage is TRBJ2-7; possible D gene TRBD2, 6 bases. The V end lost 8 bases, the J end lost 4 bases, and 12 bases lay between the germline ends. CDR1 and CDR2 (germline): MNHNS, SASEGT. The CDR3 consists of 12 residues. CDR3 loop: CASGLAQYEQYF. The CDR3 nucleotides read TGTGCCAGCGGGCTAGCGCAGTACGAGCAGTACTTC.